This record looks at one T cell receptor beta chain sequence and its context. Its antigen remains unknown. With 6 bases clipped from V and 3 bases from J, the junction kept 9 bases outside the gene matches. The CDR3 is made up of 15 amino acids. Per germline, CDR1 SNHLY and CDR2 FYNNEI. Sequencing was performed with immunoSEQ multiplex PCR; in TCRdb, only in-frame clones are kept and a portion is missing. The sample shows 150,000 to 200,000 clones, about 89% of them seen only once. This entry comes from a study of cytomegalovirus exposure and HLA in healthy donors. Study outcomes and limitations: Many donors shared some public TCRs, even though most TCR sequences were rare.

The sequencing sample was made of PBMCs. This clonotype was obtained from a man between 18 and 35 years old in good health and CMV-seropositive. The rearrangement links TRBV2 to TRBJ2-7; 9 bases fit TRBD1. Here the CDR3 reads CASSPKGTGYYEQYF. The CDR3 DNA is TGTGCCAGCAGCCCAAAAGGGACAGGGTACTACGAGCAGTACTTC. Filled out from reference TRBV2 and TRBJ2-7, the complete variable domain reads EPEVTQTPSHQVTQMGQEVILRCVPISNHLYFYWYRQILGQKVEFLVSFYNNEISEKSEIFDDQFSVERPDGSNFTLKIRSTKLEDSAMYFCASSPKGTGYYEQYFGPGTRLTVT.